This TCR beta chain was captured by sequencing in a study of shared clonotypes between healthy human individuals (dated by TCRdb to 2020 to 2021). For context, the study as a whole: Three men and two women, aged 18 to 49 years, made up the cohort. The study deeply sequenced blood TCR repertoires of about 5 healthy adults to estimate repertoire size and the extent of clonotype sharing between individuals. To increase sequencing depth and limit assay-specific biases, TCR repertoire library preparation and sequencing were carried out by different laboratories using diverse techniques. Per donor, leukapheresis produced somewhere between about 0.9 and 9.5 billion PBMCs.

General conclusions and limits of the study: The genetic and exposure-history diversity represented was limited by the small number of donors. Sampling was restricted to blood, and TCR repertoires in tissue are likely to differ from TCR repertoires in blood. Pairwise subsampling indicated that sequencing depth was expected to affect the degree of clonotype sharing among donors.

Ten or more counts support this clone. It has no known antigen specificity. No much larger clone is present one base from it, and per-base qualities are unavailable. Using the deep immunoSEQ assay, multiplex PCR amplified TCR CDR3 regions from genomic DNA. For each cell subset, the extracted genomic DNA was distributed evenly across all wells of several immunoSEQ 96-well plates, and each plate served as one replicate. For unsorted PBMC, approximately 0.3 ug of genomic DNA, equivalent to around 30,000 T cell genomes, went into each replicate PCR. Unsorted PBMC genomic DNA was sequenced across ten immunoSEQ deep assay plates. Purified libraries were measured with a Qubit 3.0 fluorometer, size-checked on a Bioanalyzer 2100, and measured again with the KAPA Library Quantification kit. Every immunoSEQ 96-well plate was sequenced on a separate single-read 150-cycle Illumina NextSeq 550 flow cell. As for how the authors treated the data: The immunoSEQ output contained only junctional sequences without quality scores, so filtering could not match that applied to full-length reads. To assign V/J genes and CDR3, sequences were annotated using PyIR, a Python wrapper for IgBLAST v1.9, with IMGT germline references. Reads were removed for weak V/J assignments (E-value above 1e-6), missing CDR3, stop codons, out-of-frame junctions, or ambiguous translated residues. V3J clonotypes were defined as sequences sharing an identical inferred V gene, J gene, and CDR3 amino acid sequence. To compute the percentage overlap between repertoires, the number of shared unique clonotypes was divided by the size of the smaller repertoire. Repertoire richness was assessed with RTK rarefaction, the Chao1 estimator, and Recon v2.1 estimates of unobserved clonotypes. Held by TCRdb, this immuneACCESS table contains in-frame sequences only and omits some clones. Under half of the omission traces to an unresolved V gene where checked; the cause of the rest is unknown. V and J calls and clone size come straight from that table; D and trimming were deduced from the DNA. This sample holds approximately 470,000 clones; 60% to 80% were observed only once. The ten biggest clones cover 9.5% to 15% of the sample.

Donors were healthy HIV-negative adults with no recently reported acute infections or vaccinations. Every donor was a Caucasian adult living in Nashville, Tennessee, USA. For unsorted samples, about 87 million PBMCs were counted, and genomic DNA was extracted using the QIAamp DNA Blood Mini kit. After blood collection by leukapheresis, PBMCs were isolated using Ficoll-Histopaque density gradient centrifugation and then cryopreserved in the vapor phase of liquid nitrogen. The clonotype comes from a woman aged 35 to 49 in good health. Some clones in this sample may be carry-over from other donors' samples. Specimen: PBMCs.

The nucleotides read TGTGCCAGCAGCTTAGTTCGCACCGGGGAGCTGTTTTTT. Its protein product is CASSLVRTGELFF. The V gene is TRBV7-8 and the J gene is TRBJ2-2; confidence is insufficient to name the D gene. Per the germline V gene, SGHVS is the CDR1 and FQNEAQ is the CDR2. V is clipped by 1 base and J by 4 bases, and the sequence between their germline boundaries is 4 bases long. The CDR3 has 13 amino acids, counting the end cysteine and phenylalanine. The DNA shown is the 39-base CDR3, in frame from base 1.